The 13 T cell receptor beta chains below were found in one sample sequenced in a study of PD-L1 blockade in urothelial cancer. Some clones are missing from TCRdb's copy, which holds only in-frame ones; the method was immunoSEQ multiplex PCR. Of approximately 100,000 clones in the sample, over 80% were seen once. The specimen comprised PBMCs, sampled around atezolizumab (anti-PD-L1) treatment. The receptors originated from a woman aged 80 or older with urothelial cancer.

The genes are TRBV19 and TRBJ1-5; 8 nucleotides line up with TRBD1. The V gene end was trimmed by 9 bases and the J gene end by 6 bases; junction bases not matched to a gene: 7. The CDR3 is 13 residues long. The germline gives CDR1 LNHDA, CDR2 SQIVND (reference sequence). The CDR3 DNA follows: TGTGCCAGCAACCAGGGGGCGCCTCAGCCCCAGCATTTT. It is translated as CASNQGAPQPQHF. Full variable domain (remainder filled in from reference TRBV19 and TRBJ1-5): DGGITQSPKYLFRKEGQNVTLSCEQNLNHDAMYWYRQDPGQGLRLIYYSQIVNDFQKGDIAEGYSVSREKKESFPLTVTSAQKNPTAFYLCASNQGAPQPQHFGDGTRLSIL.

This clone occurred a few times. The chain is built from TRBV7-9 and TRBJ1-5; the D is unclear. This CDR3 has 14 amino acids. The ends were cut back, 1 base at V and 3 bases at J, with 7 bases in the middle. Germline loops: CDR1 SEHNR, CDR2 FQNEAQ (reference sequence). The DNA of the CDR3 is TGTGCCAGCAGCTTAGAGGCGGACAATCAGCCCCAGCATTTT. Encoded protein: CASSLEADNQPQHF.

This chain links TRBV5-1 with TRBJ2-5, with TRBD2 matching over 11 bases. The CDR3 totals 15 residues. CDR1 and CDR2 (germline): SGHRS, YFSETQ. The V segment lost 4 bases and the J segment 2 bases; nucleotides outside the gene matches: 4. The CDR3 sequence is CASSMTSGVQETQYF. CDR3 DNA: TGCGCCAGCAGCATGACTAGCGGGGTTCAAGAGACCCAGTACTTC.

The genes are TRBV4-1 and TRBJ2-1; no reliable D call. This CDR3 contains 15 residues. The V gene's germline CDR1 is MGHRA and CDR2 YSYEKL. V shed 4 bases and J shed 1 base, with 11 bases lying between them. The CDR3: CASSPPGESYNEQFF. The DNA of the CDR3 is TGCGCCAGCAGCCCCCCCGGAGAATCCTACAATGAGCAGTTCTTC.

V is TRBV19 and J is TRBJ1-2; 9 bases are shared with TRBD1. V shed 9 bases, J shed 5 bases, and the junction held 4 bases outside the gene matches. In germline, CDR1 is LNHDA, CDR2 SQIVND (reference sequence). The CDR3 consists of 12 residues. CDR3 amino acids: CASRQGGYGYTF. CDR3 DNA: TGTGCCAGCAGACAGGGGGGGTATGGCTACACCTTC.

This chain uses TRBV6-6 with TRBJ2-1; the D gene is possibly TRBD1 (6 bases). This CDR3 is 14 amino acids long. Germline CDR1 MNHNY, CDR2 SVGAGI (reference sequence). Deletions cut 6 bases from V and 5 bases from J, with 14 bases between. CDR3 residues: CASRAPGTNNEQFF. The DNA for the CDR3 is TGTGCCAGCAGGGCCCCGGGGACAAACAATGAGCAGTTCTTC.

This rearrangement joins TRBV15 to TRBJ2-7; no definite D call. V lost 0 bases, J lost 2 bases, and 8 bases lay in between. The CDR3 sequence is 14 residues long. Germline CDR1 is LNHNV and CDR2 is YYDKDF (reference sequence). For the CDR3, the DNA is TGTGCCACCAGCAGAGATGGTCTAGCCTACGAGCAGTACTTC. Encoded protein: CATSRDGLAYEQYF.

The CDR3 sequence: CASSRGLYEQYF. DNA of the CDR3: TGTGCCAGCAGCAGGGGTTTGTACGAGCAGTACTTC. The chain carries TRBV6-1 and TRBJ2-7, with a tentative D call TRBD1 (6 bases). The CDR3 runs 12 residues. The germline V gene encodes CDR1 MNHNS and CDR2 SASEGT. The V end was cut by 6 bases, the J end by 4 bases, with 10 bases between.

This chain links TRBV4-2 with TRBJ2-1; 8 bases map to TRBD1. The J segment lost 6 bases and the V segment lost 5 bases, leaving 12 bases of the junction unmatched. This CDR3 comprises 16 residues. Germline loops: CDR1 LGHNA, CDR2 YNFKEQ. CDR3 sequence (DNA): TGTGCCAGCAGCGAAAAGTACAGGGGGAATATCAATGAGCAGTTCTTC. Translating gives CASSEKYRGNINEQFF.

The chain carries TRBV5-4 and TRBJ1-1, with 9 bases fitting TRBD1. CDR3 length: 15 residues. Germline V CDR1 and CDR2: SGHNT, YYREEE (reference sequence). The ends lost 4 bases at V and 6 bases at J; junction bases unmatched: 10. The CDR3 DNA reads as TGTGCCAGCAGCCCACAACAGGGGGCGCGGGCTGAAGCTTTCTTT. Protein: CASSPQQGARAEAFF.

J is TRBJ2-3 and V is TRBV5-1, with D unresolved. The CDR3 runs to 12 residues. Germline-derived CDR1 and CDR2 are SGHRS and YFSETQ. Deletions cut 0 bases from V and 5 bases from J, with 4 bases between. The CDR3 region is CASSLVRDTQYF. Here the CDR3 DNA reads TGCGCCAGCAGCTTGGTTCGAGATACGCAGTATTTT.

The J gene is TRBJ2-7, the V gene TRBV28, with 14 nucleotides matching TRBD2. Per germline, CDR1 MDHEN and CDR2 SYDVKM. This CDR3 is built from 15 residues. Trimming cost V 7 bases and J 9 bases; bases outside gene matches: 11. For the CDR3, the DNA is TGTGCCAGCACCTCCGGGACTAGCGGGAGAAAAGGGCAGTACTTC. Translated, it gives CASTSGTSGRKGQYF.

The chain has TRBV27 and TRBJ2-5; tentative D call: TRBD2 (6 bases). The V end was cut by 1 base, the J end by 5 bases, with 8 bases between. This CDR3 has 13 amino acids. CDR1 and CDR2 from the germline V gene are MNHEY and SMNVEV (reference sequence). CDR3 sequence reads: CASSLYGGETQYF. DNA for the CDR3: TGTGCCAGCAGTTTATATGGGGGGGAGACCCAGTACTTC.